Below, 23 T cell receptor beta chains from the same sample are listed, as sequenced in a study of preoperative IRX-2 immunotherapy in early breast cancer (dated by TCRdb to the late 2010s). What this sample's treatment or condition label stands for: preoperative locoregional IRX-2 cytokine immunotherapy. Library prep was done by the immunoSEQ multiplex PCR assay. Here the immuneACCESS table is served through TCRdb, limited to in-frame sequences with V and J called. Missing clones are a known gap in these copies; in checked studies unresolved V genes cover under half, and the rest lacks a known reason. Recorded for this sample are fewer than 4,500 clones; 65% to 85% of them occurred a single time. 5.8% of the sample goes to the ten largest clones. Here the sequenced sample was tumor tissue, taken before IRX-2 immunotherapy. All receptors derive from a human donor with breast cancer.

This sequence joins TRBV14 and TRBJ1-3; possibly TRBD1 for D (5 bases). CDR1 and CDR2 (germline): SGHDN, FVKESK. The CDR3 totals 14 residues. The ends were cut back, 1 base at V and 4 bases at J, with 8 bases in the middle. The CDR3 is CASSQVRGGNTIYF. The CDR3 region has the DNA TGTGCCAGCAGCCAAGTTCGGGGGGGAAACACCATATATTTT. Complete variable domain (other parts from reference TRBV14 and TRBJ1-3): EAGVTQFPSHSVIEKGQTVTLRCDPISGHDNLYWYRRVMGKEIKFLLHFVKESKQDESGMPNNRFLAERTGGTYSTLKVQPAELEDSGVYFCASSQVRGGNTIYFGEGSWLTVV.

V is TRBV7-1 and J is TRBJ1-6; the match to TRBD1 covers 7 bases. TRBV7-1 is labeled an ORF, and its function is uncertain. CDR3 length: 15 residues. Trimming removed 5 bases from V and 7 bases from J; junction bases left unmatched: 8. The CDR3 DNA sequence: TGTGCCAGCAGCCTTTCCGGACAGGTCAATTCACCCCTCCACTTT. It encodes CASSLSGQVNSPLHF.

The chain combines TRBV6-8 with TRBJ1-1, with D unclear. V lost 4 bases to trimming and J lost 4 bases, with 10 bases between them. The CDR3 is 13 amino acids. CDR1 is MNHGY and CDR2 is SAAAGT in the germline V gene. CDR3 nucleotide sequence: TGTGCCAGCAGTTCGTCAGGCCGCACTGAAGCTTTCTTT. Translation gives CASSSSGRTEAFF.

The chain links TRBV4-1 to TRBJ2-5, with D perhaps matching TRBD2 (6 bases). Germline CDR1 and CDR2: MGHRA and YSYEKL. V lost 5 bases and J lost 0, with 28 bases in between. CDR3 length: 20 residues. CDR3 region: CASSRGSAGPASTYQETQYF. The DNA of the CDR3 is TGCGCCAGCAGCAGGGGATCAGCGGGCCCAGCGAGTACGTACCAAGAGACCCAGTACTTC.

The chain links TRBV11-3 to TRBJ2-1; no clear D gene. Germline assignment: CDR1 SGHNT and CDR2 YENEEA. CDR3 length: 15 amino acids. The V end was cut by 3 bases, the J end by 4 bases, with 13 bases between. CDR3 protein: CASSLARRIYNEQFF. CDR3 nucleotides: TGTGCCAGCAGCTTGGCTCGGCGGATATACAATGAGCAGTTCTTC. Supplemented by reference TRBV11-3 and TRBJ2-1, the full variable domain reads EAGVVQSPRYKIIEKKQPVAFWCNPISGHNTLYWYLQNLGQGPELLIRYENEEAVDDSQLPKDRFSAERLKGVDSTLKIQPAELGDSAVYLCASSLARRIYNEQFFGPGTRLTVL.

The chain combines TRBV6-8 with TRBJ2-5; 7 bases fit TRBD1. This CDR3 has 16 amino acids. V lost 6 bases, J lost 2 bases, and 12 bases stayed unmatched. Germline loops: CDR1 MNHGY, CDR2 SAAAGT. The CDR3 region has the DNA TGTGCCAGCAGAACTAATGACAGGGCCCGACAAGAGACCCAGTACTTC. Amino acid sequence: CASRTNDRARQETQYF.

The chain links TRBV23-1 to TRBJ2-7; perhaps TRBD2 as D (6 bases). TRBV23-1 is assigned to the ORF class and has an uncertain function. There are 19 residues in the CDR3. Trimming shortened V by 0 bases and J by 2 bases, and 23 bases separated the two germline ends. The CDR3 DNA reads as TGCGCCAGCAGTCAATCGGTGGAGGGCGGCAGGAATGATGCCTACGAGCAGTACTTC. This sequence encodes CASSQSVEGGRNDAYEQYF.

The gene calls are TRBV7-1 and TRBJ2-7, with D possibly matching TRBD2 (6 bases). TRBV7-1 is recorded as an ORF, its role being uncertain. V lost 6 bases and J lost 1, with 13 bases in between. The CDR3 has 14 residues. CDR3 in DNA: TGTGCCAGCAGTTTCATGGGGACTTCCTACGAGCAGTACTTC. As protein: CASSFMGTSYEQYF.

This sequence joins TRBV28 and TRBJ1-1; tentatively, D is TRBD1 (5 bases). With 6 bases removed from V and 0 bases from J, the gap between germline ends came to 11 bases. The CDR3 is made up of 14 amino acids. Germline V CDR1 and CDR2: MDHEN, SYDVKM. The CDR3 here is CASRIQVVNTEAFF. The CDR3 region has the DNA TGTGCCAGCAGGATACAGGTTGTGAACACTGAAGCTTTCTTT. The full variable domain, rest sourced from reference TRBV28 and TRBJ1-1, is DVKVTQSSRYLVKRTGEKVFLECVQDMDHENMFWYRQDPGLGLRLIYFSYDVKMKEKGDIPEGYSVSREKKERFSLILESASTNQTSMYLCASRIQVVNTEAFFGQGTRLTVV.

The V and J genes are TRBV6-8 and TRBJ2-1; 8 bases map to TRBD2. J gave up 6 bases and V 6 bases, and 4 bases lay outside the gene matches. CDR3 length: 13 residues. CDR1 MNHGY and CDR2 SAAAGT come from the germline V gene. The CDR3 nucleotides read TGTGCCAGCAGCGCCGGGACTAGCAATGAGCAGTTCTTC. Protein: CASSAGTSNEQFF.

This rearrangement joins TRBV29-1 to TRBJ1-2; D is unresolved. Per germline, CDR1 SQVTM and CDR2 ANQGSEA. Deletions cut 3 bases from V and 8 bases from J, with 16 bases between. The length of the CDR3 is 13 residues. CDR3 residues: CSVDPQASGGYTF. The CDR3, as DNA: TGCAGCGTTGATCCCCAGGCCTCGGGGGGCTACACCTTC.

The sample holds one count of this clone. The chain is built from TRBV6-8 and TRBJ2-7; D gene uncertain. The length of the CDR3 is 13 residues. The ends were cut back, 6 bases at V and 6 bases at J, with 15 bases in the middle. Germline lookup yields CDR1 MNHGY and CDR2 SAAAGT. The CDR3 DNA follows: TGTGCCAGCAGCCACCCATCCCAGGCCGAGCAGTACTTC. Its translation: CASSHPSQAEQYF.

The chain couples TRBV5-1 to TRBJ2-6; D call uncertain. CDR3 length: 16 amino acids. V dropped 4 bases and J dropped 0 bases, with 11 bases sitting between them. Germline lookup yields CDR1 SGHRS and CDR2 YFSETQ. The CDR3 reads CASSLWASSGANVLTF. The CDR3 DNA is TGCGCCAGCAGCCTCTGGGCCAGCTCTGGGGCCAACGTCCTGACTTTC. The full variable domain, in which reference TRBV5-1 and TRBJ2-6 provide the parts outside the CDR3, is KAGVTQTPRYLIKTRGQQVTLSCSPISGHRSVSWYQQTPGQGLQFLFEYFSETQRNKGNFPGRFSGRQFSNSRSEMNVSTLELGDSALYLCASSLWASSGANVLTFGAGSRLTVL.

This rearrangement joins TRBV6-8 to TRBJ1-2; TRBD1 is a possible D gene (6 bases). V was shortened by 6 bases and J by 0 bases, with 14 bases between the two germline ends. Per germline, CDR1 MNHGY and CDR2 SAAAGT. The CDR3 covers 15 residues. In DNA, the CDR3 is TGTGCCAGCAGCTCCGGGACACCAGCTAACTATGGCTACACCTTC. This codes for CASSSGTPANYGYTF.

The V and J genes are TRBV7-5 and TRBJ1-6; the tabulated D call, TRBD1, remains unverified against the DNA. TRBV7-5 is given as a pseudogene. The CDR3 is made up of 14 amino acids. The CDR3 nucleotides read TGTGCCAGCAGCCAAACAGGGCGTAATTCACCCCTCCACTTT. Translated, it gives CASSQTGRNSPLHF.

The chain couples TRBV7-8 to TRBJ2-5, with 7 bases aligning to TRBD2. With V trimmed by 3 bases and J by 5 bases, 9 bases remained unmatched. This CDR3 is 15 amino acids long. Germline V gene lookup returns CDR1 SGHVS and CDR2 FQNEAQ. CDR3 coding DNA: TGTGCCAGCAGCTTGGGGGGGAGCGGGGCGGAGACCCAGTACTTC. This sequence encodes CASSLGGSGAETQYF.

The J gene is TRBJ2-1, the V gene TRBV6-8, with 7 bases fitting TRBD1. Germline V lookup: CDR1 MNHGY, CDR2 SAAAGT. The V gene end was trimmed by 5 bases and the J gene end by 4 bases; junction bases not matched to a gene: 14. The CDR3 loop spans 17 amino acids. The CDR3 spells CASSGQPTGVSYNEQFF. In DNA form, the CDR3 reads TGTGCCAGCAGTGGGCAACCTACAGGGGTTTCTTACAATGAGCAGTTCTTC.

The gene calls are TRBV15 and TRBJ2-7; D is possibly TRBD2 (6 bases). V dropped 6 bases and J dropped 3 bases, with 18 bases sitting between them. The germline CDR1 and CDR2 sequences are LNHNV and YYDKDF (reference sequence). The CDR3 has 15 residues. The CDR3 nucleotides read TGTGCCACCAGTCCGGGACTTTCCAATCTCTACGAGCAGTACTTC. It encodes CATSPGLSNLYEQYF.

This clone was seen just once. V is TRBV15 and J is TRBJ1-2; D might be TRBD1 (6 bases). V lost 5 bases, J lost 7 bases, and 23 bases lay in between. The CDR3 has 16 residues. Germline loops: CDR1 LNHNV, CDR2 YYDKDF (reference sequence). The CDR3 DNA reads TGTGCCACCAGCCCCCAGATCAGGGGATCTCTCCGTGGCTACACCTTC. Translated: CATSPQIRGSLRGYTF. The variable domain in full, completed from reference TRBV15 and TRBJ1-2, reads DAMVIQNPRYQVTQFGKPVTLSCSQTLNHNVMYWYQQKSSQAPKLLFHYYDKDFNNEADTPDNFQSRRPNTSFCFLDIRSPGLGDTAMYLCATSPQIRGSLRGYTFGSGTRLTVV.

V is TRBV30 and J is TRBJ2-7; 9 positions agree with TRBD1. The CDR3 is made up of 14 amino acids. The junction had 9 bases not matched to a gene; V was cut back by 5 bases and J by 4 bases. CDR1 GTSNPN and CDR2 SVGIG come from the germline V gene (reference sequence). CDR3 DNA: TGTGCCTGGGGGGTCGGGACAGGGACTTACGAGCAGTACTTC. Its translation: CAWGVGTGTYEQYF.

Only a few counts were recorded for this clone. V usage is TRBV5-1 and J usage is TRBJ1-1; D ambiguous. Germline loops: CDR1 SGHRS, CDR2 YFSETQ. The CDR3 loop spans 15 amino acids. With 4 bases removed from V and 6 bases from J, the gap between germline ends came to 19 bases. Here the CDR3 reads CASSRLAGLGAEAFF. DNA for the CDR3: TGCGCCAGCAGCAGACTCGCGGGGTTGGGAGCTGAAGCTTTCTTT.

V is TRBV11-3 and J is TRBJ1-5, with 7 bases lining up with TRBD1. The CDR3 has 15 residues. Germline loops: CDR1 SGHNT, CDR2 YENEEA. J was trimmed by 4 bases and V by 5 bases; bases with no gene match: 8. The CDR3: CASSAMTGRNQPQHF. The CDR3 coding sequence is TGTGCCAGCAGCGCTATGACAGGGCGAAATCAGCCCCAGCATTTT.

The CDR3 nucleotides read TGTGCCAGTAGCCTACCGGGACATCTGAACACTGAAGCTTTCTTT. Residues: CASSLPGHLNTEAFF. The chain combines TRBV19 with TRBJ1-1; a weak D match, TRBD1 (6 bases). Looked up from germline, CDR1 is LNHDA and CDR2 is SQIVND (reference sequence). The length of the CDR3 is 15 residues. Trimming removed 6 bases from V and 0 bases from J, with 14 bases in between.